The text below deals with one TCR beta chain. Its target is not known. The CDR3 contains 14 residues. CDR1 and CDR2 from the germline V gene are LNHDA and SQIVND (reference sequence). V lost 5 bases to trimming and J lost 1 base, with 8 bases between them. Using immunoSEQ multiplex PCR, the repertoire was profiled, and TCRdb retains in-frame clones only, with some absent. Found here are more than 100,000 clones, roughly 93% of them singletons; the top ten hold approximately 0.15%. The sample comes from a study of OX40 agonist ivuxolimab in advanced cancers. The study's findings and limits: Low normalized T-cell clonal expansion also characterized some of the nonresponders. Expanded peripheral T cell antigen specificity was not determined.

Baseline was the first blood sampling point, followed by cycle 4 day 1 and cycle 7 day 1. The rearrangement uses TRBV19 and TRBJ2-2; D unclear. The clonotype originates from an adult with an advanced solid tumor such as melanoma, head and neck, liver or kidney cancer. The source material was CD4+ or CD8+ T cells sorted from blood, sampled in a trial of the OX40 agonist ivuxolimab. For the CDR3, the DNA is TGTGCCAGTAGTCGTACGGAGAACACCGGGGAGCTGTTTTTT. Translated, it gives CASSRTENTGELFF.